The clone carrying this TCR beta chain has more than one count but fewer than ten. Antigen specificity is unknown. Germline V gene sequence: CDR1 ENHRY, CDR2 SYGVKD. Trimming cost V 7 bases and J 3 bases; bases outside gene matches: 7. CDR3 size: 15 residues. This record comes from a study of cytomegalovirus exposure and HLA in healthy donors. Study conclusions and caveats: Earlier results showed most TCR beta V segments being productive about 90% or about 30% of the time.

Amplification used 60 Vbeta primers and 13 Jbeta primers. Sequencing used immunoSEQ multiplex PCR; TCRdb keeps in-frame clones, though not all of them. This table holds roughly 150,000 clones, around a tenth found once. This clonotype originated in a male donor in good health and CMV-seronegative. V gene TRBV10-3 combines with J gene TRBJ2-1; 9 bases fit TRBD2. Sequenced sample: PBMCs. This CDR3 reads CAITRTSEIYNEQFF. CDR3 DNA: TGTGCCATCACCCGGACTAGCGAAATCTACAATGAGCAGTTCTTC.